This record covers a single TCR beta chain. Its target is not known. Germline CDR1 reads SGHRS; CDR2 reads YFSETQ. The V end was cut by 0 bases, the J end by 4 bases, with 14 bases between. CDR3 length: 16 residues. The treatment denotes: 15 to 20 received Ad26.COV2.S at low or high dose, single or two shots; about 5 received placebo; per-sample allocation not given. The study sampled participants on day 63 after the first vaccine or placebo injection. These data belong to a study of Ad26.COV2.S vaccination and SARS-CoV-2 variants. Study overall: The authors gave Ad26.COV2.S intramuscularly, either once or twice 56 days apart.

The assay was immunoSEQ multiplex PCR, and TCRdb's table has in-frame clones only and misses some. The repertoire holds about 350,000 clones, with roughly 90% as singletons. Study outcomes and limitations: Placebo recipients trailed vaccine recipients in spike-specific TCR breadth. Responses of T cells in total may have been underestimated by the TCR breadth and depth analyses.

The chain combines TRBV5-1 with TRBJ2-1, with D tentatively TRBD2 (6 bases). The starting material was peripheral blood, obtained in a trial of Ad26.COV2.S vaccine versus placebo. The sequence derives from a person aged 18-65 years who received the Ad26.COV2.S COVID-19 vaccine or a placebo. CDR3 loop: CASSLAGEVDYNEQFF. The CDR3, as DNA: TGCGCCAGCAGCTTGGCGGGAGAGGTGGATTACAATGAGCAGTTCTTC.